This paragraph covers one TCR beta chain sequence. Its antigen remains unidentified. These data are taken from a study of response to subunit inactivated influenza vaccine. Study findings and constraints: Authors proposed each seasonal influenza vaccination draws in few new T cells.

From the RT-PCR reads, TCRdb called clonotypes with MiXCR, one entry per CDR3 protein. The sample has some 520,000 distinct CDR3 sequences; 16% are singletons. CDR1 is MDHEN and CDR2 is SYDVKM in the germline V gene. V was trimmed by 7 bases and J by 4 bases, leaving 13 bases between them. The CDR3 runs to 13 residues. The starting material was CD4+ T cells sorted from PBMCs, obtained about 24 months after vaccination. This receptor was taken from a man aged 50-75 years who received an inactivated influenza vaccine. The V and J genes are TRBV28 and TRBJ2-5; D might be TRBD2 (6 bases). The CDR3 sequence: CASTKGGTETQYF. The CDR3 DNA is TGTGCCAGCACCAAAGGCGGGACAGAGACCCAGTACTTC.